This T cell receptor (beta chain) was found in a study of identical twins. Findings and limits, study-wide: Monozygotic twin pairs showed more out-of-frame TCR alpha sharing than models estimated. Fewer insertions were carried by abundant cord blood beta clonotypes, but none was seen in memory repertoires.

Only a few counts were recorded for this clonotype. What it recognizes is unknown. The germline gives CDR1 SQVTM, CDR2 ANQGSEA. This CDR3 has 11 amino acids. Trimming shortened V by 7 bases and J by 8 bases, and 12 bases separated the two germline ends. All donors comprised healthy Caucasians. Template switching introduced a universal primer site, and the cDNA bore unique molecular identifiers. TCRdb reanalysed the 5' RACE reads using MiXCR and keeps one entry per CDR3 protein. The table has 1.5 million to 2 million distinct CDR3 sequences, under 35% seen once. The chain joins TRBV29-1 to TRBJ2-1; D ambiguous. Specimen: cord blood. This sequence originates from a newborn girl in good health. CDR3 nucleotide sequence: TGCAGCGCAGGCTCGGTGGATGAGCAGTTCTTC. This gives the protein CSAGSVDEQFF.